The 3 T cell receptor beta chains given below trace back to one sample, sequenced in a study of OX40 agonist ivuxolimab in advanced cancers. Clones were sequenced by immunoSEQ multiplex PCR, and TCRdb holds only the in-frame ones, with some missing. The sample holds 15,000 to 20,000 clones, around 71% seen once. The specimen was CD4+ or CD8+ T cells sorted from blood, collected in a trial of the OX40 agonist ivuxolimab. These receptors originate from an adult with an advanced solid tumor such as melanoma, head and neck, liver or kidney cancer.

The rearrangement joins TRBV5-1 to TRBJ1-1; no definite D call. CDR3 length: 16 residues. Deletions cut 4 bases from V and 5 bases from J, with 21 bases between. Germline values: CDR1 SGHRS, CDR2 YFSETQ. The CDR3 nucleotides are TGCGCCAGCAGCGCCGACCTACGGGGTTTGCGGACTGAAGCTTTCTTT. Residues: CASSADLRGLRTEAFF. Looking up the rest from reference TRBV5-1 and TRBJ1-1 gives the full variable domain: KAGVTQTPRYLIKTRGQQVTLSCSPISGHRSVSWYQQTPGQGLQFLFEYFSETQRNKGNFPGRFSGRQFSNSRSEMNVSTLELGDSALYLCASSADLRGLRTEAFFGQGTRLTVV.

This chain uses TRBV13 with TRBJ1-3; 7 nucleotides agree with TRBD1. CDR3 size: 16 residues. Germline-derived CDR1 and CDR2 are PRHDT and FYEKMQ (reference sequence). Unmatched junction bases numbered 10, after V lost 5 bases and J lost 3 bases. CDR3 DNA: TGTGCCAGCAGCGTTACAGGGGAGGAGGATGGAAACACCATATATTTT. Protein sequence: CASSVTGEEDGNTIYF.

This chain joins TRBV9 and TRBJ2-5, with D possibly TRBD2 on 6 matching bases. V shed 4 bases and J shed 5 bases, with 15 bases lying between them. The CDR3 contains 14 residues. Germline-derived CDR1 and CDR2 are SGDLS and YYNGEE. As DNA, the CDR3 is TGTGCCAGCAGCCGGGCCGGTGGGGGGGAGACCCAGTACTTC. Its protein is CASSRAGGGETQYF.